This TCR beta chain was observed in a study of blood T cells in healthy people across ages. Overall study findings and caveats: In older individuals, TCR beta diversity per million T cells was lower, falling roughly linearly with age.

The sample, roughly 9.1 milliliters of peripheral blood, was drawn from each donor. Concerning this clonotype: Its target is not known.

Germline CDR1 and CDR2: MGHDK and SYGVNS. This CDR3 is 16 amino acids long. The ends were cut back, 0 bases at V and 7 bases at J, with 16 bases in the middle. It was with a sample-barcoded 5' primer and a J-beta primer mix that a second PCR of about 6 to 12 cycles was run. Every sample gave at least 2.5 million paired-end reads containing CDR3. TCRdb passed the 5' RACE reads through MiXCR, listing each CDR3 protein once. The sample carries about 1.4 million distinct CDR3 sequences, approximately 63% recorded once. The TCR was taken from a young man in good health. The sequenced sample consisted of blood. V gene TRBV25-1 combines with J gene TRBJ2-4, with D unresolved. CDR3 sequence reads: CASSEYPLMRANIQYF. The CDR3 DNA sequence: TGTGCCAGCAGTGAATACCCCCTCATGAGAGCGAACATTCAGTACTTC.